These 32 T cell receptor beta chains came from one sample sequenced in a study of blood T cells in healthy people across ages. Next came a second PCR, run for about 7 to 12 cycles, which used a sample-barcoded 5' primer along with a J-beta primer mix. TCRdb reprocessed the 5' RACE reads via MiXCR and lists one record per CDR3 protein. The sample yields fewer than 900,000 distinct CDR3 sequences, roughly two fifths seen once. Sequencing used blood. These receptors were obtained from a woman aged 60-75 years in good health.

As DNA, the CDR3 is TGTGCCAGCAGCAAAGTCGGTCATCAGCCCCAGCATTTT. It encodes CASSKVGHQPQHF. V and J are TRBV21-1 and TRBJ1-5. TRBV21-1 is marked as a pseudogene. The CDR3 covers 13 residues.

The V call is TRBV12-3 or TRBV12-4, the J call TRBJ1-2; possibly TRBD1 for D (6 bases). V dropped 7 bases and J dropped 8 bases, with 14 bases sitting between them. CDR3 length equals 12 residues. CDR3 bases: TGTGCCAGCACCCGAGGGGGTAAGGGCTACACCTTC. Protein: CASTRGGKGYTF.

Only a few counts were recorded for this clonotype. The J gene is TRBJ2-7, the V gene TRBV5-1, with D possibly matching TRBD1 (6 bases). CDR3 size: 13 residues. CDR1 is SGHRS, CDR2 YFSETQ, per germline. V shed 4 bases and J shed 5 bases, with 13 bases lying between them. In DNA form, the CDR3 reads TGCGCCAGCAGCCGGGGACAATCGGACGAGCAGTACTTC. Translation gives CASSRGQSDEQYF. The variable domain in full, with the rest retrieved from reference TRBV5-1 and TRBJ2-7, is KAGVTQTPRYLIKTRGQQVTLSCSPISGHRSVSWYQQTPGQGLQFLFEYFSETQRNKGNFPGRFSGRQFSNSRSEMNVSTLELGDSALYLCASSRGQSDEQYFGPGTRLTVT.

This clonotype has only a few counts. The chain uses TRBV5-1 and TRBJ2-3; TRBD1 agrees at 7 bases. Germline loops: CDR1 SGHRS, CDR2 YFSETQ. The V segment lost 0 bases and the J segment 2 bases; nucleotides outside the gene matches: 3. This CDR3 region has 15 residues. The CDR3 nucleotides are TGCGCCAGCAGCTTGGGAGGGGGCTACACAGATACGCAGTATTTT. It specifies CASSLGGGYTDTQYF.

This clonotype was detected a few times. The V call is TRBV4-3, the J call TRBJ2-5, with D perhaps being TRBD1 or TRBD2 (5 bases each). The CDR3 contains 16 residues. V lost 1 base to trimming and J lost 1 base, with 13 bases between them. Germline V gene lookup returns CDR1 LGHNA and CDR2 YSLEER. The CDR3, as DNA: TGCGCCAGCAGCCAAGGCACACCCGGGGCCCAAGAGACCCAGTACTTC. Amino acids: CASSQGTPGAQETQYF.

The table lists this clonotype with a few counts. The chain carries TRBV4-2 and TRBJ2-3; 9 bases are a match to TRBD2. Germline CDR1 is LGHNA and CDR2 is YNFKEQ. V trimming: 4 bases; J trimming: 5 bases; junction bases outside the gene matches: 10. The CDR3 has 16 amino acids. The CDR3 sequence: CASSPPGREGEDTQYF. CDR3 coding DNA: TGTGCCAGCAGCCCCCCTGGGCGGGAGGGAGAAGATACGCAGTATTTT.

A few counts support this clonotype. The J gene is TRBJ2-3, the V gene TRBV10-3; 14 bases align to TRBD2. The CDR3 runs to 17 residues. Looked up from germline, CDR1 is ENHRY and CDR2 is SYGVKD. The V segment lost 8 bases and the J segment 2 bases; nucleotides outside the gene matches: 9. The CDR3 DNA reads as TGTGCCATCGGACTAGCGGGGGGCGCTTTCCCCACAGATACGCAGTATTTT. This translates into CAIGLAGGAFPTDTQYF.

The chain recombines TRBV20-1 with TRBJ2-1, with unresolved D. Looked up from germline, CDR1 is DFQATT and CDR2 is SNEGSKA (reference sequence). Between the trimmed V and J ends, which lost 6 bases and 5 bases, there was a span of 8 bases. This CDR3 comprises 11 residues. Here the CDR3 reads CSANDDNEQFF. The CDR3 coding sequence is TGCAGTGCAAACGACGACAATGAGCAGTTCTTC.

The chain's CDR3 is CASRRQGYSNQPQHF. The CDR3 region has the DNA TGTGCCAGCAGACGTCAAGGTTATAGCAATCAGCCCCAGCATTTT. V and J are TRBV28 and TRBJ1-5; D remains unclear. This CDR3 region has 15 residues. V was cut by 6 bases and J by 0 bases, with 12 bases left in between. From germline, CDR1 is MDHEN and CDR2 SYDVKM.

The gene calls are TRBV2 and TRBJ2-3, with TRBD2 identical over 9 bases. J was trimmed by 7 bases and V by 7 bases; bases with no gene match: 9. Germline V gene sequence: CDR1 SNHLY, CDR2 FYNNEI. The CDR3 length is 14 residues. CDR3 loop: CASTGTSTTYTQYF. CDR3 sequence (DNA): TGTGCCAGCACCGGGACTAGCACTACATATACGCAGTATTTT.

CDR3 sequence (DNA): TGTGCCAGCAGTCTGACAGACCCTCCAGGCAATGAGCAGTACTTC. It translates to CASSLTDPPGNEQYF. The chain recombines TRBV12-3 or TRBV12-4 with TRBJ2-5; D might be TRBD1 (5 bases). The ends were cut back, 5 bases at V and 11 bases at J, with 24 bases in the middle. This CDR3 region has 15 residues.

This CDR3 reads CATSRDLTSGGADTQYF. CDR3 nucleotides: TGTGCCACCAGCAGAGATTTGACTAGCGGGGGCGCAGATACGCAGTATTTT. V usage is TRBV15 and J usage is TRBJ2-3; 12 nucleotides line up with TRBD2. This CDR3 has 17 residues. Looked up from germline, CDR1 is LNHNV and CDR2 is YYDKDF (reference sequence). Germline trimming cut 0 bases from V and 4 bases from J; bases unmatched to any gene: 5.

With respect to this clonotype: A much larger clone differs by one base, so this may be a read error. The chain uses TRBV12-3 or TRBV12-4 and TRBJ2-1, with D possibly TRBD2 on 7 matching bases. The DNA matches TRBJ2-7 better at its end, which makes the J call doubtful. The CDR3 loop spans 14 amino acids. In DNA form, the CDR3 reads TGTGCCAGCACCAGAGGGGGGGTGGTAAATGAGCAGTACTTC. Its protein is CASTRGGVVNEQYF.

The CDR3 DNA sequence: TGTGCCAGCAGTTTAAACACCGAAAACCTCTATGGCTACACCTTC. Translating it yields CASSLNTENLYGYTF. J is TRBJ1-2 and V is TRBV27; D call uncertain. Germline V gene data show CDR1 as MNHEY and CDR2 as SMNVEV (reference sequence). CDR3 length equals 15 residues. The ends were cut back, 2 bases at V and 4 bases at J, with 14 bases in the middle.

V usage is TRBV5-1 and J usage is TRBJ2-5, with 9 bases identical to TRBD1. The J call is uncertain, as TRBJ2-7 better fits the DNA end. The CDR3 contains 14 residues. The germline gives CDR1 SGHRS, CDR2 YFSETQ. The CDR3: CASSPGQGVDEQYF. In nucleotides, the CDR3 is TGCGCCAGCAGCCCGGGACAGGGAGTCGACGAGCAGTACTTC.

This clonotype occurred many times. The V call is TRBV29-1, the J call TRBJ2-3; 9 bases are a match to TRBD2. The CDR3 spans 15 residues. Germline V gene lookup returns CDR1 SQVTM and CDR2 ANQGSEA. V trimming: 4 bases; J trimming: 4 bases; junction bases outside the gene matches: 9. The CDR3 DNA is TGCAGCGTTGGGGCTAGCGGGAACACGCCAGATACGCAGTATTTT. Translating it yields CSVGASGNTPDTQYF.

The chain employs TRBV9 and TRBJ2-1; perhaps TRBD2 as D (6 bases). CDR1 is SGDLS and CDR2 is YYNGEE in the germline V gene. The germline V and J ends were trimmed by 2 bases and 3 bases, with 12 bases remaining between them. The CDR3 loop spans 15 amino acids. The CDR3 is CASSVLGSGYNEQFF. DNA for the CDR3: TGTGCCAGCAGCGTGCTCGGGAGCGGCTACAATGAGCAGTTCTTC.

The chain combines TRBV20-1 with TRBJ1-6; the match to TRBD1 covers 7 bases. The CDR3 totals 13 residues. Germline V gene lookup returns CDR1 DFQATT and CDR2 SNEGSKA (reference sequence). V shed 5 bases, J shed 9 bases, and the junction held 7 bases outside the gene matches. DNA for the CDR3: TGCAGTGCTCTCACAGGGGAAGGTTCACCCCTCCACTTT. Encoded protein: CSALTGEGSPLHF.

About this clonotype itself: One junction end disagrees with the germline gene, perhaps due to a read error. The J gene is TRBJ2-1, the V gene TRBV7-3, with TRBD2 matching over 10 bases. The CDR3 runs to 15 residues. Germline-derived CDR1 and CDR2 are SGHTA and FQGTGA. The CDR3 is CAGSSSGSPYNEQFF. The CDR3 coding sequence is TGTGCCGGCAGCTCTAGCGGGAGTCCCTACAATGAGCAGTTCTTC.

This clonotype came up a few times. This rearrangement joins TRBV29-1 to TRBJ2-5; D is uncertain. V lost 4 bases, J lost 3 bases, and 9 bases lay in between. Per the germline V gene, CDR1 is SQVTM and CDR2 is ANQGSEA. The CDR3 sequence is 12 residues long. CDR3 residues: CSVVPAKETQYF. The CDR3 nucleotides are TGCAGCGTTGTGCCAGCAAAAGAGACCCAGTACTTC.

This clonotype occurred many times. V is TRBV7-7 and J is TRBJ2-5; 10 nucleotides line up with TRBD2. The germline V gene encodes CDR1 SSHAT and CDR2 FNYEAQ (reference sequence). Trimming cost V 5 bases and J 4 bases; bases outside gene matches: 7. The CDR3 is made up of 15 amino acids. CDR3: CASSPVLAGAETQYF. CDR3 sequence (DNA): TGTGCCAGCAGCCCAGTGCTAGCGGGGGCAGAGACCCAGTACTTC. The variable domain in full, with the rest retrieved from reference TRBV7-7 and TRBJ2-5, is GAGVSQSPRYKVTKRGQDVTLRCDPISSHATLYWYQQALGQGPEFLTYFNYEAQPDKSGLPSDRFSAERPEGSISTLTIQRTEQRDSAMYRCASSPVLAGAETQYFGPGTRLLVL.

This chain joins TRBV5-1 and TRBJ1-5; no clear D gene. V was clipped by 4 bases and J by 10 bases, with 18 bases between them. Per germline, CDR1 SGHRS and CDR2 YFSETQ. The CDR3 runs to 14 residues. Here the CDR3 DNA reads TGCGCCAGCAGCGTTGGCATCGAGTCAGCCCCCCAGCATTTT. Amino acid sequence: CASSVGIESAPQHF.

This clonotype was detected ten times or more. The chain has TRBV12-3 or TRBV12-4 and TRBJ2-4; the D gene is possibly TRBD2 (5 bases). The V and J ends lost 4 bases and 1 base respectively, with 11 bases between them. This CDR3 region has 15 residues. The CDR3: CASSYEGLAKNIQYF. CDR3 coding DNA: TGTGCCAGCAGTTACGAGGGCCTGGCCAAAAACATTCAGTACTTC.

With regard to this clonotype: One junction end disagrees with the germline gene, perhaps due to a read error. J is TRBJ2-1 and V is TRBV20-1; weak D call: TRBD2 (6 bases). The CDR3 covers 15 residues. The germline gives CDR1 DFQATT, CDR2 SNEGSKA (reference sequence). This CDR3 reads CSASSEAGKGNKQFF. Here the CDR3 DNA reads TGCAGTGCTAGTTCCGAGGCGGGGAAAGGCAATAAGCAGTTCTTC.

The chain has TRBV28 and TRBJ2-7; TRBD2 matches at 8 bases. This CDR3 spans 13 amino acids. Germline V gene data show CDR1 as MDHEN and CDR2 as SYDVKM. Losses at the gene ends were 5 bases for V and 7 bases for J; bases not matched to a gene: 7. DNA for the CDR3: TGTGCCAGCAGTATTAGCGGGGCTAGGGAGCAGTACTTC. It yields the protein CASSISGAREQYF.

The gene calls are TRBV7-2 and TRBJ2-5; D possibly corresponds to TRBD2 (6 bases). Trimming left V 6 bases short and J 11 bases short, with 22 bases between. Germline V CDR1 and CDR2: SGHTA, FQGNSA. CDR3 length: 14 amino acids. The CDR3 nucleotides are TGTGCCAGCAGTGGGAGACTAGTGTACAATGAGCAGTACTTC. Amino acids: CASSGRLVYNEQYF.

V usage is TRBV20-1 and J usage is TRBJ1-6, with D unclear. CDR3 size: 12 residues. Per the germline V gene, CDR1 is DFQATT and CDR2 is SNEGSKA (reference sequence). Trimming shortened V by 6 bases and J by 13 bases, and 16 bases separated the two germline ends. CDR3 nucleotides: TGCAGTGCAAAAGCGGTCACCGGCCCCCTCCACTTT. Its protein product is CSAKAVTGPLHF.

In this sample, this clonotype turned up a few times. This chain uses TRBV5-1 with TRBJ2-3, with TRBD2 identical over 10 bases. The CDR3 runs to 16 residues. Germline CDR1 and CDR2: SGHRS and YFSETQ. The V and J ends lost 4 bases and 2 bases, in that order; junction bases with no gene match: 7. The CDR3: CASSEGLAEYTDTQYF. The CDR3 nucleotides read TGCGCCAGCAGCGAAGGACTAGCGGAGTACACAGATACGCAGTATTTT.

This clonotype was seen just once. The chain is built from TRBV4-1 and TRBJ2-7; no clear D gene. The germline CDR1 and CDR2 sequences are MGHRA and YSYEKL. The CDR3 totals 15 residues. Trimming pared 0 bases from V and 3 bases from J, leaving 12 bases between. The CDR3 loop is CASSQEGKGIYEQYF. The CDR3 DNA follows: TGCGCCAGCAGCCAAGAAGGGAAAGGGATCTACGAGCAGTACTTC.

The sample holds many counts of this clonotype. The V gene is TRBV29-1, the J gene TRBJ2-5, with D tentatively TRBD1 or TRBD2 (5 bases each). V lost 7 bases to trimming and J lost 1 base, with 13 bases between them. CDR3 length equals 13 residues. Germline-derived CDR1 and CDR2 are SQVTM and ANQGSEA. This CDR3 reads CSADTGAQETQYF. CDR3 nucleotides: TGCAGCGCGGATACCGGGGCCCAAGAGACCCAGTACTTC. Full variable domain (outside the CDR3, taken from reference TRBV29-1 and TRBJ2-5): SAVISQKPSRDICQRGTSLTIQCQVDSQVTMMFWYRQQPGQSLTLIATANQGSEATYESGFVIDKFPISRPNLTFSTLTVSNMSPEDSSIYLCSADTGAQETQYFGPGTRLLVL.

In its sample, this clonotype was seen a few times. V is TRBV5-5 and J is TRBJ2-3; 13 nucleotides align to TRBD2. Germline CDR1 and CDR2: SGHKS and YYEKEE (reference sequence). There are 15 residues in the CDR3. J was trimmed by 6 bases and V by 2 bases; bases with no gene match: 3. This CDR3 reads CASSFPLAGGDTQYF. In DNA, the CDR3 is TGTGCCAGCAGCTTCCCACTAGCGGGAGGGGATACGCAGTATTTT.

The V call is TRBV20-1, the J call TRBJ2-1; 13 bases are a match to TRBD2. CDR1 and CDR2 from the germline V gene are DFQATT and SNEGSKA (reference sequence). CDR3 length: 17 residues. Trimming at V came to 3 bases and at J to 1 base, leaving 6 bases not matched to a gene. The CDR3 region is CSARRTSGSSSYNEQFF. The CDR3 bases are TGCAGTGCTAGGAGGACTAGCGGGAGTAGTTCCTACAATGAGCAGTTCTTC.